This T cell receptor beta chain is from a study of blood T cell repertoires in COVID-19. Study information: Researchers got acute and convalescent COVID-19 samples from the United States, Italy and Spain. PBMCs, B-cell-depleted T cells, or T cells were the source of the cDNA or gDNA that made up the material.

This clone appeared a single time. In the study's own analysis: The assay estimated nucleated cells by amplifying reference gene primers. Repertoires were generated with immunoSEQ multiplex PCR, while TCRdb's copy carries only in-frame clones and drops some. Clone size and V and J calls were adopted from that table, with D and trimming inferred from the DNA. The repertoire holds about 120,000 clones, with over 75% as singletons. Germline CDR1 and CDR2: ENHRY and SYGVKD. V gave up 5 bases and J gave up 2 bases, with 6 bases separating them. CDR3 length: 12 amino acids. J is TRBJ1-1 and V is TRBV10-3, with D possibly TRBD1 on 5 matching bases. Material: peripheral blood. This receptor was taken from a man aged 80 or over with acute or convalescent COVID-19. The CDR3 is CAISQGNTEAFF. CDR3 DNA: TGTGCCATCAGTCAGGGCAACACTGAAGCTTTCTTT.